The rows below give T cell receptor beta chains drawn from one sample of a study of T cells in Graves' hyperthyroidism and ophthalmopathy. MiXCR, applied by TCRdb to the multiplex PCR reads, yields one record per CDR3 protein. The sample carries around 570,000 distinct CDR3 sequences, 15% to 20% recorded once. The material sequenced was blood. These receptors were taken from a middle-aged man with Graves' ophthalmopathy. Each CDR3 is given with its conserved first and last residue. A D gene is named only where the DNA matches it firmly. Clone size, where shown, is once, few, many, or a class for clones that have expanded.

J,D,V,size,DNA,CDR3
TRBJ2-3,.,TRBV11-2,many,TGTGCCAGCAGCTTAGGAGCCTTCACAGATACGCAGTATTTT,CASSLGAFTDTQYF
TRBJ2-7,TRBD2,TRBV12-3/TRBV12-4,many,TGTGCCAGCAGCCATGGACTAGCGGGGGCCACCTACGAGCAGTACTTC,CASSHGLAGATYEQYF
TRBJ2-3,TRBD1,TRBV4-1,few,TGCGCCAGCAGCCAGGTTAGCAGGGGGCAAGCAGATACGCAGTATTTT,CASSQVSRGQADTQYF
TRBJ1-2,TRBD1,TRBV20-1,many,TGCAGTACGGGGGGCTTAACAGGGGGATATGGCTACACCTTC,CSTGGLTGGYGYTF
TRBJ2-7,.,TRBV4-1,.,TGCGCCAGCAGCCAAGATGGGGGGGCTGACGAGCAGTACTTC,CASSQDGGADEQYF
TRBJ2-7,.,TRBV6-1,many,TGTGCCAGCAGTTTCGGGAGGGGGCCTTACGAGCAGTACTTC,CASSFGRGPYEQYF
TRBJ2-1,.,TRBV27,once,TGTGTCAGCAGCTACGCCGGGGGGCCCACTGAGCAGTTCTTC,CVSSYAGGPTEQFF
TRBJ1-4,TRBD1,TRBV5-1,many,TGCGCCAGCCAACCGGGACAGGGAAATGAAAAACTGTTTTTT,CASQPGQGNEKLFF
TRBJ2-1,.,TRBV3-1,few,TGTGCCAGCAGCCCCTCATACCAGGGGTATGAGCAGTTCTTC,CASSPSYQGYEQFF
TRBJ2-7,.,TRBV2,many,TGTGCCAGCAGTGAGCGACTGATCTCCTACGAGCAGTACTTC,CASSERLISYEQYF
TRBJ2-7,.,TRBV12-5,few,TGTGCTAGTGGTGGGGGGCAATACGAGCAGTACTTC,CASGGGQYEQYF
TRBJ2-5,.,TRBV11-2,many,TGTGCCAGCAGCTTAGCAGGTGCCGGGGAGACCCAGTACTTC,CASSLAGAGETQYF
TRBJ2-7,.,TRBV28,many,TGTGCCAGCAGTTTGGCCCCATTGGGCGAGCAGTACTTC,CASSLAPLGEQYF
TRBJ2-7,TRBD2,TRBV5-1,many,TGCGCCAGCAGCTTGGGGACTAGCAGCTCCTACGAGCAGTACTTC,CASSLGTSSSYEQYF
TRBJ2-1,TRBD1,TRBV10-3,.,TGTGCCATCAGCGAGGGACAGGGGGCGCGAATTGAGCAGTTCTTC,CAISEGQGARIEQFF
TRBJ2-7,TRBD1,TRBV12-3/TRBV12-4,many,TGTGCCAGCAGTGTGACAGGGAACCCATCCGAGCAGTACTTC,CASSVTGNPSEQYF
TRBJ1-3,.,TRBV16,.,TGTGCCAGCAGCCAATGGGGGCTAACTGGAAACACCATATATTTT,CASSQWGLTGNTIYF
TRBJ2-5,.,TRBV30,few,TGTGCCTGGAGTGTAAAGGGCTTGGAGACCCAGTACTTC,CAWSVKGLETQYF
TRBJ1-2,.,TRBV6-1,.,TGTGCCAGCAGGCCCACAGGGATCTATGGCTACACCTTC,CASRPTGIYGYTF
TRBJ1-2,TRBD1,TRBV2,.,TGTGCCAGCCGCCCACAGGGGGCCTACACCTTC,CASRPQGAYTF
TRBJ2-3,TRBD2,TRBV5-1,many,TGCGCCAGCAGCTTATTAGCGGGAGGGCCAGCAGATACGCAGTATTTT,CASSLLAGGPADTQYF
TRBJ2-7,TRBD2,TRBV10-3,.,TGTGCCATCAGTGACCTTAGCGGGAGAAGGGGGGAGCAGTACTTC,CAISDLSGRRGEQYF
TRBJ1-1,.,TRBV30,many,TGTGCCTGGGGGGGGGGCAGAAACACTGAAGCTTTCTTT,CAWGGGRNTEAFF
TRBJ2-5,TRBD2,TRBV27,many,TGTGCCATCCGGGGGGGTAGTCAGGAGACCCAGTACTTC,CAIRGGSQETQYF
TRBJ1-2,.,TRBV6-1,many,TGTGCCAGCAGTTACCCAAACTATGGCTACACCTTC,CASSYPNYGYTF
TRBJ1-1,.,TRBV19,.,TGTGCCAGTAGTATCGGGACACAGGTCGAGGCTTTCTTT,CASSIGTQVEAFF
TRBJ1-5,.,TRBV19,.,TGTGCCAGTAGTATAATGAAAGGTTTTGGCAATCAGCCCCAGCATTTT,CASSIMKGFGNQPQHF
TRBJ2-7,.,TRBV20-1,.,TGCAGTGCTAGGCGTAGGGCCTACGAGCAGTACTTC,CSARRRAYEQYF
TRBJ2-1,.,TRBV7-8,.,TGTGCCAGCAGCTTAGACCACAGCCCCTACAATGAGCAGTTCTTC,CASSLDHSPYNEQFF
TRBJ1-2,.,TRBV20-1,few,TGCAGTGCCCTAACCCGGCGGGAGGGAGGCTACACCTTC,CSALTRREGGYTF
TRBJ1-1,.,TRBV5-1,few,TGCGCCAGCAGCCTGCTCCCGGGAGAGATGAACACTGAAGCTTTCTTT,CASSLLPGEMNTEAFF
TRBJ1-5,.,TRBV6-2/TRBV6-3,.,TGTGCCAGCAGTTCCAGGGTTCCGAATAGCAATCAGCCCCAGCATTTT,CASSSRVPNSNQPQHF
TRBJ2-7,.,TRBV5-1,many,TGCGCCAGCAGCTTCTCCCTTGACTCCTACGAGCAGTACTTC,CASSFSLDSYEQYF